This TCR beta chain originates from a study of T cell repertoires in cytomegalovirus infection. Across the whole study: Well-studied HLA-B-restricted CMV epitopes were used in the study alongside recently identified HLA-C-restricted ones. CMV infection plus the matching HLA type was flagged by public TCR beta signatures. Regarding the study as a whole: CMV carriers with the relevant HLA were identified by cumulative public TCR beta family frequency.

J was trimmed by 3 bases and V by 6 bases; bases with no gene match: 9. This CDR3 spans 16 amino acids. The germline V gene has CDR1 SEHNR and CDR2 FQNEAQ (reference sequence). Points on this clonotype: Its antigen is undetermined.

TCRdb re-called the reads with MiXCR, one entry per CDR3 protein. Among about half a million distinct CDR3 sequences listed, approximately 42% were seen once. The V and J genes are TRBV7-9 and TRBJ2-3; TRBD2 matches 10 bases. This sample comprised cultured PBMCs, obtained from culture after CMV antigen stimulation. The sequence was collected from a human donor in good health (CMV status not recorded). Some clones in this sample may be carry-over from other donors' samples. In DNA form, the CDR3 reads TGTGCCAGCAGTAGACCTTCGACTAGCGGGACAGATACGCAGTATTTT. Residues: CASSRPSTSGTDTQYF.